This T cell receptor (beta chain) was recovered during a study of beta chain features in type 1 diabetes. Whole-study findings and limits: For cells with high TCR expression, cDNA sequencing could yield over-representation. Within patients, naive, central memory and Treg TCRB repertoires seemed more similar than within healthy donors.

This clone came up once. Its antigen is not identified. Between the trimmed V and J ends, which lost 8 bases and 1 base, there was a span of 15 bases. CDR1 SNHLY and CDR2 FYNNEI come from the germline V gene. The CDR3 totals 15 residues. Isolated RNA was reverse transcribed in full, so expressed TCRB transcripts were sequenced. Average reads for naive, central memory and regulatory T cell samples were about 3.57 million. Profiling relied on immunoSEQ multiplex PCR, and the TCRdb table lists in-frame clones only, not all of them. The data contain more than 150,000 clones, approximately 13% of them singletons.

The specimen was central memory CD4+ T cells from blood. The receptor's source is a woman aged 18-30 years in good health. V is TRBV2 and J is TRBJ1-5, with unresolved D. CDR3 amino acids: CASQRRGESNQPQHF. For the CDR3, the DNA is TGTGCCAGCCAAAGGCGGGGAGAAAGCAATCAGCCCCAGCATTTT.